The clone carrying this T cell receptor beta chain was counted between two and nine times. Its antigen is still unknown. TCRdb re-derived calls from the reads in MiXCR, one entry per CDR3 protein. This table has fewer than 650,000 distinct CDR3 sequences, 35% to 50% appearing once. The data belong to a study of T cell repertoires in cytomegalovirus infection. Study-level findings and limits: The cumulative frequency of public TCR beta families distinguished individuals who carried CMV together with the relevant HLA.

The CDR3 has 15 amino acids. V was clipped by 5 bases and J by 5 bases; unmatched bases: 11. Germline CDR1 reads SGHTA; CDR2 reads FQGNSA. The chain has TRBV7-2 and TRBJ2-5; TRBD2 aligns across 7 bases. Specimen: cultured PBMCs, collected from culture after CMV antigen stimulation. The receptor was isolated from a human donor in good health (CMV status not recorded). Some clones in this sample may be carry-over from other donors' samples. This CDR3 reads CASSPEGGAGETQYF. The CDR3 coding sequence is TGTGCCAGCAGCCCCGAGGGAGGGGCAGGGGAGACCCAGTACTTC.